This T cell receptor beta chain was observed in a study of control samples from healthy donors and cancer patients. Data came from immunoSEQ multiplex PCR; TCRdb stores just in-frame clones and leaves some out. The sample has 400,000 to 450,000 clones; 90% are singletons. Trimming left V 3 bases short and J 6 bases short, with 12 bases between. The germline V gene encodes CDR1 KGHSH and CDR2 LQKENI. This CDR3 has 14 amino acids. Sequenced sample: PBMCs. The genes are TRBV18 and TRBJ2-1; weak D call: TRBD1 (6 bases). The origin of this receptor is a man aged 40-49 years with head and neck cancer. As DNA, the CDR3 is TGTGCCAGCTCACCTAGGACAGAGTTCAATGAGCAGTTCTTC. This encodes CASSPRTEFNEQFF. The full variable domain, in which reference TRBV18 and TRBJ2-1 provide the parts outside the CDR3, is NAGVMQNPRHLVRRRGQEARLRCSPMKGHSHVYWYRQLPEEGLKFMVYLQKENIIDESGMPKERFSAEFPKEGPSILRIQQVVRGDSAAYFCASSPRTEFNEQFFGPGTRLTVL.